What follows are 14 T cell receptor beta chains derived from one specimen sequenced in a study of prognosis after radiotherapy for stage I lung cancer. Two rounds of multiplex PCR amplified TCR beta CDR3 from genomic DNA. Round-one PCR had primers specific to each TRBV and TRBJ gene. TCRdb re-analysed the multiplex PCR reads in MiXCR, keeping a single row per CDR3 protein. Found here are almost 20,000 distinct CDR3 sequences, approximately 26% of them singletons; the top ten hold 22%. The sequencing here drew on PBMCs, taken before or after stereotactic body radiation therapy (not recorded which). The source of these receptors is a donor at least 50 years old with non-small cell lung cancer.

This clonotype was recorded many times. The chain is built from TRBV6-4 and TRBJ1-2; no definite D call. Germline V gene lookup returns CDR1 MRHNA and CDR2 SNTAGT. The CDR3 consists of 14 residues. V lost 5 bases and J 6 bases, leaving 16 bases between the germline ends. The CDR3 nucleotides read TGTGCCAGCAGTACCTCAGGCGTCCGTCATGGCTACACCTTC. The encoded protein is CASSTSGVRHGYTF.

This clonotype was counted at least ten times. V gene TRBV2 combines with J gene TRBJ2-4; the match to TRBD2 covers 7 bases. Unmatched junction bases numbered 11, after V lost 8 bases and J lost 1 base. This CDR3 comprises 16 residues. Germline-derived CDR1 and CDR2 are SNHLY and FYNNEI. The CDR3 here is CASRFLAEPAKNIQYF. The CDR3, as DNA: TGTGCCAGCCGCTTCCTAGCGGAACCCGCCAAAAACATTCAGTACTTC. Supplemented by reference TRBV2 and TRBJ2-4, the full variable domain reads EPEVTQTPSHQVTQMGQEVILRCVPISNHLYFYWYRQILGQKVEFLVSFYNNEISEKSEIFDDQFSVERPDGSNFTLKIRSTKLEDSAMYFCASRFLAEPAKNIQYFGAGTRLSVL.

Comments on this clonotype: This may stem from a read error, because a much larger clone lies one nucleotide away. V gene TRBV28 combines with J gene TRBJ2-7; no clear D gene. The CDR3 runs to 11 residues. The germline V gene has CDR1 MDHEN and CDR2 SYDVKM. CDR3 sequence reads: CASSLGPVGCF. The CDR3 nucleotides read TGTGCCAGCAGTTTAGGGCCGGTTGGGTGCTTC.

This clonotype was picked up many times. V usage is TRBV20-1 and J usage is TRBJ1-1; TRBD1 aligns across 9 bases. This CDR3 is built from 15 residues. Germline CDR1 is DFQATT and CDR2 is SNEGSKA (reference sequence). The trim removed 3 bases at V and 4 bases at J, leaving 9 bases unmatched. The CDR3 nucleotides read TGCAGTGCTAGTAGTCCAGGGGGACAGGGCACTGAAGCTTTCTTT. This gives the protein CSASSPGGQGTEAFF.

This clonotype has a count of ten or more. The V call is TRBV12-3 or TRBV12-4, the J call TRBJ2-4; 9 nucleotides line up with TRBD2. The CDR3 loop spans 14 amino acids. J was trimmed by 7 bases and V by 3 bases; bases with no gene match: 4. The CDR3: CASSFAGGRNIQYF. CDR3 coding DNA: TGTGCCAGCAGTTTTGCGGGAGGGAGGAACATTCAGTACTTC.

The table lists this clonotype with many counts. The chain employs TRBV14 and TRBJ2-2; 13 bases agree with TRBD2. This CDR3 comprises 17 residues. V dropped 1 base and J dropped 6; count of bases not matched to a gene: 5. The V gene's germline CDR1 is SGHDN and CDR2 FVKESK. The CDR3, as DNA: TGTGCCAGCAGCCAAGGGACTAGCGGGAGACGCGCCGGGGAGCTGTTTTTT. Translated, it gives CASSQGTSGRRAGELFF.

This clonotype was counted many times. This chain connects TRBV9 to TRBJ1-2; unclear D gene. The germline V and J ends were trimmed by 2 bases and 7 bases, with 6 bases remaining between them. Germline V gene sequence: CDR1 SGDLS, CDR2 YYNGEE. This CDR3 spans 11 amino acids. The CDR3 loop reads CASSVLGGYTF. In DNA, the CDR3 is TGTGCCAGCAGCGTCCTTGGTGGCTACACCTTC.

For this clonotype: A read error may account for a junction end that differs from germline. V and J are TRBV6-1 and TRBJ2-7, with TRBD2 identical over 13 bases. The CDR3 sequence is 15 residues long. The germline CDR1 and CDR2 sequences are MNHNS and SASEGT. The CDR3 region has the DNA TGTGCCAGCAGACCGACTAGCGGGGGGCAGTACGAGCCGTACTTC. It codes for CASRPTSGGQYEPYF.

Notes on this clonotype: A read error is likely here: a far larger clone is one base away. CDR3 in amino acids: CASSYSDGTYDQYF. The CDR3, as DNA: TGTGCCAGCAGTTACTCCGATGGAACCTACGATCAGTACTTC. The rearrangement joins TRBV6-2 or TRBV6-3 to TRBJ2-7; D is unclear. Looked up from germline, CDR1 is MNHEY and CDR2 is SVGEGT. The CDR3 loop spans 14 amino acids.

As concerns this clonotype: This is likely an artifact of a read error, given a far larger clone one base away. V usage is TRBV6-4 and J usage is TRBJ2-2, with 7 nucleotides matching TRBD2. CDR3 length equals 14 residues. Looked up from germline, CDR1 is MRHNA and CDR2 is SNTAGT. J lost 9 bases, V lost 5 bases, and 9 bases had no gene match. The CDR3 here is CASSQSGTTWELFF. CDR3 DNA: TGTGCCAGCAGTCAGAGCGGGACTACCTGGGAGCTGTTTTTT.

This clonotype was seen at least ten times. The J gene is TRBJ2-3, the V gene TRBV11-2; 11 bases line up with TRBD2. Germline V gene sequence: CDR1 SGHAT, CDR2 FQNNGV. This CDR3 comprises 15 residues. The V segment lost 5 bases and the J segment 6 bases; nucleotides outside the gene matches: 7. The CDR3, as DNA: TGTGCCAGCAGCCTGTTAGCGGGAGGGTGGGATACGCAGTATTTT. This gives the protein CASSLLAGGWDTQYF.

This clonotype was observed many times. This sequence joins TRBV14 and TRBJ2-5; tentatively, D is TRBD1 (5 bases). Germline assignment: CDR1 SGHDN and CDR2 FVKESK. The CDR3 contains 14 residues. Trimming stripped 4 bases from V and 3 bases from J, with 12 bases between. The CDR3 DNA sequence: TGTGCCAGCAGCCGATTGACGACAGAAGAGACCCAGTACTTC. The encoded protein is CASSRLTTEETQYF.

Comments on this clonotype: Lacking the conserved final phenylalanine or tryptophan, this CDR3 likely reflects a read error. The chain has TRBV7-8 and TRBJ2-7; TRBD1 matches 7 bases. The ends lost 5 bases at V and 7 bases at J; junction bases unmatched: 23. The CDR3 is 18 amino acids. CDR1 and CDR2 from the germline V gene are SGHVS and FQNEAQ. The CDR3 region is CASSLMLDGDTQGREQYS. The CDR3 DNA reads TGTGCCAGCAGCCTCATGCTTGATGGTGACACACAGGGGCGTGAGCAGTACTCC.

Of note for this clonotype: A read error may produce the germline difference seen at one junction end. The rearrangement joins TRBV6-1 to TRBJ2-2; D gene unclear. CDR3 length: 15 residues. Germline V gene sequence: CDR1 MNHNS, CDR2 SASEGT. The CDR3: CASSPLESHTGELFF. The CDR3 DNA follows: TGTGCCAGCAGTCCCCTGGAGAGTCACACAGGGGAGCTGTTTTTT.